This T cell receptor (beta chain) was obtained from a study of early T cells in non-severe SARS-CoV-2 infection. A single record per CDR3 protein comes from TCRdb applying MiXCR to the 5' RACE reads. The data contain tens of thousands of distinct CDR3 sequences, approximately 11% of them singletons. Trimming took 4 bases from V and 0 from J; bases not matched to a gene: 2. CDR1 is SGHDT, CDR2 YYEEEE, per germline. The CDR3 has 14 residues. The V gene is TRBV5-6, the J gene TRBJ1-1; 8 nucleotides align to TRBD1. The receptor's source is an adult who was a healthcare worker with PCR-confirmed SARS-CoV-2 infection or an uninfected control (not recorded which). Sequenced input: whole blood. The CDR3 DNA sequence: TGTGCCAGCAGCCAGGGGGCCATGAACACTGAAGCTTTCTTT. Its protein product is CASSQGAMNTEAFF. Looking up the rest from reference TRBV5-6 and TRBJ1-1 gives the full variable domain: DAGVTQSPTHLIKTRGQQVTLRCSPKSGHDTVSWYQQALGQGPQFIFQYYEEEERQRGNFPDRFSGHQFPNYSSELNVNALLLGDSALYLCASSQGAMNTEAFFGQGTRLTVV.